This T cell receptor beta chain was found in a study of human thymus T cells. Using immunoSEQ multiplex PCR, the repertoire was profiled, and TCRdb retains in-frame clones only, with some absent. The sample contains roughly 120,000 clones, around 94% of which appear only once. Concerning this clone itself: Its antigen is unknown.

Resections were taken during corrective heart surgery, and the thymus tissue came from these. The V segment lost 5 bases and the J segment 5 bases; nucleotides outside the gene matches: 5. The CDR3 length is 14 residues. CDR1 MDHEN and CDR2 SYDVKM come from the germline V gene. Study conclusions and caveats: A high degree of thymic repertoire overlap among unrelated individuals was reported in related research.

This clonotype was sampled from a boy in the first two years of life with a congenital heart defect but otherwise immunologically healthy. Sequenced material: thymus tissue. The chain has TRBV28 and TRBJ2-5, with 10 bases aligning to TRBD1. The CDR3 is CASSPGTGEETQYF. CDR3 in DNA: TGTGCCAGCAGTCCCGGGACAGGGGAGGAGACCCAGTACTTC.